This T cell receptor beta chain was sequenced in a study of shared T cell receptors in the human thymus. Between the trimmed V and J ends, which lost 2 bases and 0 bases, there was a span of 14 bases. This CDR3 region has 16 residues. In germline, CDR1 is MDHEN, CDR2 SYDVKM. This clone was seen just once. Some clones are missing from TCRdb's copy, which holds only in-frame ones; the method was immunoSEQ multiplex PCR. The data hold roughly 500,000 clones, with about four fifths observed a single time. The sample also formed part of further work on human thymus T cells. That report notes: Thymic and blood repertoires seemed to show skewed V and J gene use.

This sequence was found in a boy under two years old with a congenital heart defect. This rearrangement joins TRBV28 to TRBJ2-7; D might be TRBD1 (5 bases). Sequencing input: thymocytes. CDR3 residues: CASSLKGPLGSYEQYF. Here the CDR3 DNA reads TGTGCCAGCAGTTTAAAGGGGCCCCTTGGCTCCTACGAGCAGTACTTC.